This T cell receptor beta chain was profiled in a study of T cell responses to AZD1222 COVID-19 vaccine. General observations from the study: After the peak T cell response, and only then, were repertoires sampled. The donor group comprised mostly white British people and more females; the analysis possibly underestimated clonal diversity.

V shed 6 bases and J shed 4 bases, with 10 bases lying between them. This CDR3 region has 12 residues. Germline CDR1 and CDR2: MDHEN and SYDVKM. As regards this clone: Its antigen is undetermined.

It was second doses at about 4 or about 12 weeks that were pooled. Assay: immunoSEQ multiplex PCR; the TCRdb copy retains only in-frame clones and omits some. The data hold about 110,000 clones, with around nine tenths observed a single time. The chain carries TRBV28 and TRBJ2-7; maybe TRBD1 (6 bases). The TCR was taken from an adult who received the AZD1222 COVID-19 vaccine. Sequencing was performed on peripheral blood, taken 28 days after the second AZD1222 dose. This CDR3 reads CASSQGFYEQYF. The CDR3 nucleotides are TGTGCCAGCAGCCAGGGGTTTTACGAGCAGTACTTC.